Below, 15 T cell receptor beta chains from the same sample are listed, as sequenced in a study of T cell changes during pregnancy in multiple sclerosis. Measured with immunoSEQ multiplex PCR; TCRdb has only the in-frame clones, and not every one. The sample yields around 100,000 clones, around 92% seen once. The input for sequencing was peripheral blood, taken after pregnancy. Source of these receptors: a female donor with multiple sclerosis, enrolled in a pregnancy study.

The V and J genes are TRBV4-1 and TRBJ1-4; D call uncertain. Germline V CDR1 and CDR2: MGHRA, YSYEKL. This CDR3 is built from 14 residues. The germline V and J ends were trimmed by 0 bases and 5 bases, with 7 bases remaining between them. CDR3 DNA: TGCGCCAGCAGCCAAGAACAGACAAATGAAAAACTGTTTTTT. It translates to CASSQEQTNEKLFF.

The chain joins TRBV27 to TRBJ1-6; possibly TRBD1 for D (5 bases). CDR1 is MNHEY, CDR2 SMNVEV, per germline (reference sequence). The CDR3 contains 12 residues. The V gene lost 4 bases and the J gene lost 13 bases, with 11 bases spanning the gap. The CDR3: CASSWNRQPLHF. In nucleotides, the CDR3 is TGTGCCAGCAGTTGGAATCGACAGCCCCTCCACTTT.

The V gene is TRBV28, the J gene TRBJ1-1; D perhaps matches TRBD1 (6 bases). Trimming left V 7 bases short and J 0 bases short, with 12 bases between. Germline CDR1 MDHEN, CDR2 SYDVKM. This CDR3 comprises 14 residues. The CDR3 sequence is CASIVGAMNTEAFF. Here the CDR3 DNA reads TGTGCCAGCATCGTGGGGGCCATGAACACTGAAGCTTTCTTT. Complete variable domain (other parts from reference TRBV28 and TRBJ1-1): DVKVTQSSRYLVKRTGEKVFLECVQDMDHENMFWYRQDPGLGLRLIYFSYDVKMKEKGDIPEGYSVSREKKERFSLILESASTNQTSMYLCASIVGAMNTEAFFGQGTRLTVV.

This chain links TRBV7-9 with TRBJ2-2; no definite D call. This CDR3 spans 13 amino acids. Per the germline V gene, CDR1 is SEHNR and CDR2 is FQNEAQ (reference sequence). Trimming cost V 5 bases and J 4 bases, with 8 bases left between them. The CDR3: CASSQQPTGELFF. CDR3 bases: TGTGCCAGCAGCCAACAGCCCACCGGGGAGCTGTTTTTT. The full variable domain, in which reference TRBV7-9 and TRBJ2-2 provide the parts outside the CDR3, is DTGVSQNPRHKITKRGQNVTFRCDPISEHNRLYWYRQTLGQGPEFLTYFQNEAQLEKSRLLSDRFSAERPKGSFSTLEIQRTEQGDSAMYLCASSQQPTGELFFGEGSRLTVL.

The chain has TRBV9 and TRBJ2-7; 11 positions agree with TRBD2. V shed 3 bases, J shed 3 bases, and the junction held 5 bases outside the gene matches. The CDR3 extends over 15 amino acids. CDR1 is SGDLS and CDR2 is YYNGEE in the germline V gene. CDR3 bases: TGTGCCAGCAGCGGACCCGGGACTAGCGGCTACGAGCAGTACTTC. It yields the protein CASSGPGTSGYEQYF.

V usage is TRBV4-1 and J usage is TRBJ2-1; D is possibly TRBD2 (5 bases). Trimming cost V 1 base and J 2 bases, with 15 bases left between them. The germline gives CDR1 MGHRA, CDR2 YSYEKL. The CDR3 is 17 residues long. CDR3 in amino acids: CASSQAVGVGAYNEQFF. CDR3 in DNA: TGCGCCAGCAGCCAAGCTGTCGGGGTAGGAGCCTACAATGAGCAGTTCTTC.

V is TRBV7-6 and J is TRBJ2-3; 12 nucleotides match TRBD2. Trimming at V came to 5 bases and at J to 3 bases, leaving 6 bases not matched to a gene. The CDR3 has 16 residues. The germline gives CDR1 SGHVS, CDR2 FNYEAQ. This chain's CDR3 is CASSQRLAGVTDTQYF. The CDR3 region has the DNA TGTGCCAGCAGCCAGCGACTAGCGGGAGTGACAGATACGCAGTATTTT. The whole variable domain, remainder taken from reference TRBV7-6 and TRBJ2-3, is GAGVSQSPRYKVTKRGQDVALRCDPISGHVSLYWYRQALGQGPEFLTYFNYEAQQDKSGLPNDRFSAERPEGSISTLTIQRTEQRDSAMYRCASSQRLAGVTDTQYFGPGTRLTVL.

This chain joins TRBV19 and TRBJ2-3; 8 bases line up with TRBD2. From germline, CDR1 is LNHDA and CDR2 SQIVND (reference sequence). The CDR3 sequence is 16 residues long. V dropped 3 bases and J dropped 0; count of bases not matched to a gene: 5. The CDR3 sequence: CASSIRASGSTDTQYF. The CDR3 nucleotides read TGTGCCAGTAGTATCCGAGCTAGCGGGAGCACAGATACGCAGTATTTT.

This clone has just one count. The chain uses TRBV29-1 and TRBJ1-1; weak D call: TRBD1 (6 bases). With 4 bases removed from V and 0 bases from J, the gap between germline ends came to 12 bases. This CDR3 has 14 amino acids. Germline V gene lookup returns CDR1 SQVTM and CDR2 ANQGSEA. In DNA, the CDR3 is TGCAGCGTTGGAGGGAGGGGGATGAACACTGAAGCTTTCTTT. This gives the protein CSVGGRGMNTEAFF.

The chain has TRBV29-1 and TRBJ1-5; TRBD1 agrees at 7 bases. Germline trimming cut 7 bases from V and 3 bases from J; bases unmatched to any gene: 6. The germline V gene has CDR1 SQVTM and CDR2 ANQGSEA. The CDR3 is made up of 13 amino acids. For the CDR3, the DNA is TGCAGCGCAAGAGGGGGCCCCAATCAGCCCCAGCATTTT. Protein sequence: CSARGGPNQPQHF.

The CDR3 DNA is TGCGCCAGCAGCCAAGCCGGGACAGGGAACTACGAGCAGTACTTC. It translates to CASSQAGTGNYEQYF. This sequence joins TRBV4-1 and TRBJ2-7; TRBD1 matches at 9 bases. The CDR3 contains 15 residues. V dropped 1 base and J dropped 3; count of bases not matched to a gene: 4. CDR1 and CDR2 (germline): MGHRA, YSYEKL.

The J gene is TRBJ2-1, the V gene TRBV19, with 9 bases aligning to TRBD2. Germline CDR1 and CDR2: LNHDA and SQIVND (reference sequence). The V and J ends lost 3 bases and 3 bases, in that order; junction bases with no gene match: 3. The length of the CDR3 is 15 residues. The CDR3 sequence: CASSMSSGGYNEQFF. The CDR3 DNA follows: TGTGCCAGTAGTATGAGTAGCGGGGGCTACAATGAGCAGTTCTTC. The variable domain in full, completed from reference TRBV19 and TRBJ2-1, reads DGGITQSPKYLFRKEGQNVTLSCEQNLNHDAMYWYRQDPGQGLRLIYYSQIVNDFQKGDIAEGYSVSREKKESFPLTVTSAQKNPTAFYLCASSMSSGGYNEQFFGPGTRLTVL.

The V call is TRBV7-2, the J call TRBJ1-2; a possible D gene is TRBD1 (6 bases). Germline V gives CDR1 SGHTA, CDR2 FQGNSA. V lost 2 bases, J lost 5 bases, and 9 bases lay in between. The CDR3 is 13 residues long. DNA for the CDR3: TGTGCCAGCAGCTTAATGGGACAATATGGCTACACCTTC. Amino acids: CASSLMGQYGYTF. Variable domain in full (rest from reference TRBV7-2 and TRBJ1-2): GAGVSQSPSNKVTEKGKDVELRCDPISGHTALYWYRQSLGQGLEFLIYFQGNSAPDKSGLPSDRFSAERTGGSVSTLTIQRTQQEDSAVYLCASSLMGQYGYTFGSGTRLTVV.

The chain links TRBV18 to TRBJ2-7, with D possibly matching TRBD2 (6 bases). The CDR3 runs 13 residues. The germline gives CDR1 KGHSH, CDR2 LQKENI. The V and J ends lost 6 bases and 2 bases respectively, with 11 bases between them. CDR3 sequence (DNA): TGTGCCAGCTCCCCTAGCGCCACCTACGAGCAGTACTTC. Protein: CASSPSATYEQYF.

This chain links TRBV2 with TRBJ2-1; 14 bases agree with TRBD2. The J segment lost 6 bases and the V segment lost 3 bases, leaving 1 base of the junction unmatched. This CDR3 region has 15 residues. Per germline, CDR1 SNHLY and CDR2 FYNNEI. CDR3 DNA: TGTGCCAGCAGTGAGGGGACTAGCGGGAGCAATGAGCAGTTCTTC. This encodes CASSEGTSGSNEQFF.